Each of the 26 T cell receptor beta chains below was sequenced from the same sample in a study of blood T cells in healthy people across ages (dated by TCRdb to the mid-2010s). To prepare the library, 5' RACE was applied. Sequencing took place on an Illumina HiSeq 2500. A second PCR of roughly 7 to 11 cycles was performed with a sample-barcoded 5' primer and a J-beta primer mix. TCRdb reprocessing: public reads trimmed at Q25 with fastp, clones called with MiXCR, in-frame beta chains kept. Each entry merges the rows of one CDR3 protein and shows their most common DNA and genes. Recorded for this sample are hundreds of thousands of distinct CDR3 sequences; 53% of them occurred a single time. The ten largest make up around 40% of the sample. Sequencing input: blood. All receptors derive from a man aged 80 or over in good health.

The chain employs TRBV7-2 and TRBJ2-7; 8 nucleotides line up with TRBD1. From germline, CDR1 is SGHTA and CDR2 FQGNSA. V was clipped by 5 bases and J by 0 bases; unmatched bases: 9. The CDR3 loop spans 16 amino acids. CDR3 loop: CASSGRDRPSSYEQYF. CDR3 sequence (DNA): TGTGCCAGCAGCGGTAGGGACAGGCCGAGCTCCTACGAGCAGTACTTC.

This clonotype was recorded a few times. The J gene is TRBJ2-7, the V gene TRBV12-3 or TRBV12-4, with unresolved D. Trimming removed 3 bases at V and 6 bases at J, with 12 bases between. The CDR3 is made up of 13 amino acids. The CDR3 DNA follows: TGTGCCAGCAGTTTGGAGTCGCGGCTCGAGCAGTACTTC. Protein sequence: CASSLESRLEQYF.

This chain links TRBV10-1 with TRBJ2-3; 7 bases align to TRBD2. This CDR3 spans 15 amino acids. The J segment lost 14 bases and the V segment lost 3 bases, leaving 17 bases of the junction unmatched. Looked up from germline, CDR1 is WNHNN and CDR2 is SYGVQD (reference sequence). CDR3 DNA: TGCGCCAGCAGTGATTTGACTAGCCCGCACAGATACGCGTATTTT. Translated, it gives CASSDLTSPHRYAYF.

The sample holds a few counts of this clonotype. V and J are TRBV21-1 and TRBJ2-3; TRBD1, as called in the table, went unchecked against the DNA. TRBV21-1 is a pseudogene segment. The CDR3 contains 15 residues. For the CDR3, the DNA is TGTGCCAGCAGCATCGGGCGGAGAGAGCACAGATACGCGTATTTT. The encoded protein is CASSIGRREHRYAYF.

V usage is TRBV3-1 and J usage is TRBJ2-5, with TRBD2 matching 8 bases. Germline CDR1 LGHDT, CDR2 YNNKEL (reference sequence). CDR3 length equals 16 residues. The trim removed 1 base at V and 11 bases at J, leaving 15 bases unmatched. The CDR3 reads CASSQGDSGKANEQYF. CDR3 nucleotides: TGTGCCAGCAGCCAAGGGGATAGCGGGAAAGCTAATGAGCAGTACTTC.

This clonotype appeared a few times. V gene TRBV19 combines with J gene TRBJ2-7; TRBD1 aligns across 9 bases. This CDR3 region has 14 residues. The germline V gene has CDR1 LNHDA and CDR2 SQIVND (reference sequence). V dropped 6 bases and J dropped 5; count of bases not matched to a gene: 8. The CDR3 sequence is CASRAQGATHEQYF. In nucleotides, the CDR3 is TGTGCCAGTAGAGCACAGGGGGCAACTCACGAGCAGTACTTC.

This clonotype was seen a handful of times. J is TRBJ1-2 and V is TRBV7-9; D is ambiguous. Trimming took 2 bases from V and 7 from J, leaving 14 bases between them. This CDR3 is 14 amino acids long. CDR1 is SEHNR, CDR2 FQNEAQ, per germline (reference sequence). In DNA form, the CDR3 reads TGTGCCAGCAGCTTACCCCGCTTTTCCGGTGGCTACACCTTC. Its protein is CASSLPRFSGGYTF.

The chain joins TRBV6-1 to TRBJ1-5; the D gene is possibly TRBD1 (6 bases). This CDR3 has 13 residues. The V gene lost 8 bases and the J gene lost 3 bases, with 11 bases spanning the gap. CDR1 is MNHNS and CDR2 is SASEGT in the germline V gene. CDR3 in amino acids: CASFQGYNQPQHF. The CDR3, as DNA: TGTGCCAGCTTCCAGGGGTACAATCAGCCCCAGCATTTT.

V is TRBV6-1 and J is TRBJ2-1; unclear D gene. CDR3 length: 16 amino acids. Per germline, CDR1 MNHNS and CDR2 SASEGT. With 0 bases removed from V and 2 bases from J, the gap between germline ends came to 11 bases. Here the CDR3 reads CASSEAPQGPYNEQFF. CDR3 sequence (DNA): TGTGCCAGCAGTGAAGCGCCACAAGGCCCCTACAATGAGCAGTTCTTC.

The chain combines TRBV27 with TRBJ2-7; the D call may be TRBD1 or TRBD2 (5 bases each). Germline V gene data show CDR1 as MNHEY and CDR2 as SMNVEV (reference sequence). V was shortened by 5 bases and J by 3 bases, with 14 bases between the two germline ends. The CDR3 extends over 14 amino acids. CDR3 sequence (DNA): TGTGCCAGCAGTACCCAGGGAGCTTTCTACGAGCAGTACTTC. Protein product: CASSTQGAFYEQYF.

This chain joins TRBV24-1 and TRBJ1-2; tentatively, D is TRBD1 (5 bases). V gave up 2 bases and J gave up 8 bases, with 17 bases separating them. Germline values: CDR1 KGHDR, CDR2 SFDVKD. The CDR3 spans 15 residues. CDR3 nucleotides: TGTGCCACCAGTGATTACACGGGGACCTCCTGGGGCTACACCTTC. It encodes CATSDYTGTSWGYTF.

The genes are TRBV29-1 and TRBJ2-5; possibly TRBD2 for D (6 bases). V lost 3 bases to trimming and J lost 0 bases, with 11 bases between them. CDR3 length: 14 residues. Germline V gene data show CDR1 as SQVTM and CDR2 as ANQGSEA. The CDR3: CSVEAGGYQETQYF. CDR3 coding DNA: TGCAGCGTTGAGGCTGGGGGGTACCAAGAGACCCAGTACTTC.

This clonotype has just a few counts. J is TRBJ2-6 and V is TRBV15, with 8 bases matching TRBD1. The CDR3 length is 18 residues. V trimming: 0 bases; J trimming: 2 bases; junction bases outside the gene matches: 6. Germline V gene sequence: CDR1 LNHNV, CDR2 YYDKDF (reference sequence). The CDR3 spells CATSRDRDRLTGANVLTF. CDR3 bases: TGTGCCACCAGCAGAGATCGGGACAGGCTTACTGGGGCCAACGTCCTGACTTTC.

In its sample, this clonotype was seen a few times. The V and J genes are TRBV20-1 and TRBJ2-7; perhaps TRBD1 as D (5 bases). In germline, CDR1 is DFQATT, CDR2 SNEGSKA (reference sequence). This CDR3 region has 13 residues. With 3 bases removed from V and 4 bases from J, the gap between germline ends came to 13 bases. CDR3 DNA sequence: TGCAGTGCTAGTCTCGCGGCAGGGTACGAGCAGTACTTC. As protein: CSASLAAGYEQYF.

The chain has TRBV7-2 and TRBJ1-1; 8 positions agree with TRBD1. The germline CDR1 and CDR2 sequences are SGHTA and FQGNSA. The ends lost 5 bases at V and 5 bases at J; junction bases unmatched: 13. This CDR3 region has 16 residues. The CDR3 here is CASSIQTGAGGTEAFF. The CDR3, as DNA: TGTGCCAGCAGCATCCAGACAGGGGCGGGAGGTACTGAAGCTTTCTTT.

The chain has TRBV24-1 and TRBJ2-7; possible D gene TRBD1, 6 bases. This CDR3 has 13 amino acids. Germline V lookup: CDR1 KGHDR, CDR2 SFDVKD. V lost 2 bases, J lost 8 bases, and 12 bases lay in between. The CDR3 nucleotides are TGTGCCACCAGTGATTACGACTGGGACAAGCAGTACTTC. This codes for CATSDYDWDKQYF.

Concerning this clonotype: An end of the junction does not agree with germline; a read error may underlie this. The chain couples TRBV20-1 to TRBJ2-7; TRBD2 matches 8 bases. The V gene's germline CDR1 is DFQATT and CDR2 SNEGSKA (reference sequence). The CDR3 totals 14 residues. The CDR3 DNA is TGCAATGCTCTTGTAGCGGGAAGCTCCTACGAGCAGTACTTC. Translating gives CNALVAGSSYEQYF.

The chain combines TRBV20-1 with TRBJ2-4; TRBD2 is a possible D gene (6 bases). The J call may be incorrect, as the DNA end agrees better with TRBJ2-7. This CDR3 region has 14 residues. Germline assignment: CDR1 DFQATT and CDR2 SNEGSKA (reference sequence). The CDR3, as DNA: TGCAGTGCTAGAGAAGGTGCGGGGTTCCACGAGCAGTACTTC. Protein sequence: CSAREGAGFHEQYF.

This sequence joins TRBV12-3 or TRBV12-4 and TRBJ2-2; no firm D call. This CDR3 spans 13 amino acids. The V and J ends lost 3 bases and 1 base respectively, with 3 bases between them. For the CDR3, the DNA is TGTGCCAGCAGTTTCAGGAACACCGGGGAGCTGTTTTTT. Translation: CASSFRNTGELFF.

This sequence joins TRBV28 and TRBJ1-6, with D unclear. Germline V gives CDR1 MDHEN, CDR2 SYDVKM. This CDR3 spans 18 amino acids. V lost 3 bases and J lost 1, with 16 bases in between. The CDR3 DNA follows: TGTGCCAGCAGTTTCATCCGACGGGGATTGTCCTATAATTCACCCCTCCACTTT. Its protein product is CASSFIRRGLSYNSPLHF.

This sequence joins TRBV6-5 and TRBJ2-3; the D is unclear. Germline V CDR1 and CDR2: MNHEY, SVGAGI. The CDR3 spans 15 residues. Trimming pared 10 bases from V and 0 bases from J, leaving 17 bases between. Here the CDR3 DNA reads TGTGCCACCACTACCCTCGGCAGTAGCACAGATACGCAGTATTTT. Protein product: CATTTLGSSTDTQYF.

V is TRBV20-1 and J is TRBJ2-7; 9 bases fit TRBD2. This CDR3 has 13 residues. Germline CDR1 DFQATT, CDR2 SNEGSKA (reference sequence). The V segment lost 6 bases and the J segment 7 bases; nucleotides outside the gene matches: 10. The CDR3 protein is CSATGSGSSEQYF. For the CDR3, the DNA is TGCAGTGCCACCGGTAGCGGGAGCAGTGAGCAGTACTTC.

Remarks on this clonotype: Possible read error: a much larger clone is one base away. Because the CDR3's place on the DNA is in doubt, the DNA is left out and the CDR3 is given as listed by TCRdb. V and J are TRBV6-2 or TRBV6-3 and TRBJ2-1; TRBD2 reflects the table's D call only, with no check against the DNA. The germline V gene has CDR1 MNHEY and CDR2 SVGEGT. Both ends counted, the CDR3 spans 16 residues. CDR3 residues: CASSSSGLADYNEQFF.

The gene calls are TRBV20-1 and TRBJ2-5; TRBD1 aligns across 8 bases. CDR3 length: 15 residues. CDR1 and CDR2 from the germline V gene are DFQATT and SNEGSKA (reference sequence). Trimming took 3 bases from V and 5 from J; bases not matched to a gene: 11. DNA for the CDR3: TGCAGTGCTAGTCAAGGACAGGGTTTGAAGGAGACCCAGTACTTC. Its protein product is CSASQGQGLKETQYF.

This clonotype was observed a handful of times. V and J are TRBV7-2 and TRBJ2-7; possible D gene TRBD2, 5 bases. V gave up 5 bases and J gave up 5 bases, with 19 bases separating them. Germline CDR1 and CDR2: SGHTA and FQGNSA. This CDR3 is built from 15 residues. The CDR3 coding sequence is TGTGCCAGCAGCAGGGAGTCGGGGAATAGCCACGAGCAGTACTTC. Translation: CASSRESGNSHEQYF.

This chain connects TRBV10-3 to TRBJ1-2, with 9 nucleotides matching TRBD1. The length of the CDR3 is 13 residues. V was clipped by 7 bases and J by 7 bases; unmatched bases: 7. Germline V CDR1 and CDR2: ENHRY, SYGVKD. The CDR3 reads CAITGGQGGGYTF. CDR3 coding DNA: TGTGCCATCACCGGGGGACAGGGAGGTGGCTACACCTTC.